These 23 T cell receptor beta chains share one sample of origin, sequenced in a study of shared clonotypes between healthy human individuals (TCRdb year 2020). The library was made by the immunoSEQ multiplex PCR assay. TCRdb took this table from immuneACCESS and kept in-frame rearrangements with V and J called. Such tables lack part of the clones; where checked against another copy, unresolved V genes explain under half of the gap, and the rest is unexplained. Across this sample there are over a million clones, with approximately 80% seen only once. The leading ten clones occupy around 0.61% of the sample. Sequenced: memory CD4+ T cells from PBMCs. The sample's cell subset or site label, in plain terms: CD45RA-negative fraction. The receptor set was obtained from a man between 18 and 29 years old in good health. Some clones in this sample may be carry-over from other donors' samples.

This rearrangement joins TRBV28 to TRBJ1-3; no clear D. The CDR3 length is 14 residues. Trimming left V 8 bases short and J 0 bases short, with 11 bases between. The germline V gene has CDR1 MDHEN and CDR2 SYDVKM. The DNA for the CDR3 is TGTGCCAGCGACACCCGAAACTCTGGAAACACCATATATTTT. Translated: CASDTRNSGNTIYF. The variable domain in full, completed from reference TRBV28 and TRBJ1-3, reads DVKVTQSSRYLVKRTGEKVFLECVQDMDHENMFWYRQDPGLGLRLIYFSYDVKMKEKGDIPEGYSVSREKKERFSLILESASTNQTSMYLCASDTRNSGNTIYFGEGSWLTVV.

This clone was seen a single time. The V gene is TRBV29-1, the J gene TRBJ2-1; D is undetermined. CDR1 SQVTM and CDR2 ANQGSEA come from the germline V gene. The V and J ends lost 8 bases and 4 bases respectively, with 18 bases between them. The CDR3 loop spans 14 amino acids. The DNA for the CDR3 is TGCAGCCAAGTAAAACCCCTCCCGTACAATGAGCAGTTCTTC. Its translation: CSQVKPLPYNEQFF.

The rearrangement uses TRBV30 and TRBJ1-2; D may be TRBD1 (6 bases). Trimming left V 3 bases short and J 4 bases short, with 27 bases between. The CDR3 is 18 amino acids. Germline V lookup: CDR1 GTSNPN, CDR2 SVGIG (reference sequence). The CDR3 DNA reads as TGTGCCTGGAGCCTCATTAAACGAGGGGGGGTGGAGGGCTATGGCTACACCTTC. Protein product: CAWSLIKRGGVEGYGYTF. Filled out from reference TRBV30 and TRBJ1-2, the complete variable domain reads SQTIHQWPATLVQPVGSPLSLECTVEGTSNPNLYWYRQAAGRGLQLLFYSVGIGQISSEVPQNLSASRPQDRQFILSSKKLLLSDSGFYLCAWSLIKRGGVEGYGYTFGSGTRLTVV.

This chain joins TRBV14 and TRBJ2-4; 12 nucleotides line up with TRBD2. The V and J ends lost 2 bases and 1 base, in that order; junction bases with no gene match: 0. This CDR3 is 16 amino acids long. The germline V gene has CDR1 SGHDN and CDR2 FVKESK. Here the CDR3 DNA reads TGTGCCAGCAGCCAAACTAGCGGGAGGGCCAAAAACATTCAGTACTTC. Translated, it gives CASSQTSGRAKNIQYF.

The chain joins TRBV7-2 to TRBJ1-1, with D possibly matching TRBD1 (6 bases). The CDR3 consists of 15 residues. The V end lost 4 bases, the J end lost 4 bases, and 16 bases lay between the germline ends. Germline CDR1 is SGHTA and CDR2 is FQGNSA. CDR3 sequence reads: CASSSGGAGGTEAFF. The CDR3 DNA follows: TGTGCCAGCAGCTCGGGGGGGGCAGGAGGCACTGAAGCTTTCTTT.

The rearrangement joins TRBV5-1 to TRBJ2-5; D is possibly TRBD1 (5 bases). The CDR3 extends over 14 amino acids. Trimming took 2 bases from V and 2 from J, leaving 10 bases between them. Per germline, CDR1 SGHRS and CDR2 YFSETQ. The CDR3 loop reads CASSLTGSQETQYF. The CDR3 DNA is TGCGCCAGCAGCTTAACAGGCTCTCAAGAGACCCAGTACTTC. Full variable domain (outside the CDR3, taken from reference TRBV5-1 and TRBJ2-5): KAGVTQTPRYLIKTRGQQVTLSCSPISGHRSVSWYQQTPGQGLQFLFEYFSETQRNKGNFPGRFSGRQFSNSRSEMNVSTLELGDSALYLCASSLTGSQETQYFGPGTRLLVL.

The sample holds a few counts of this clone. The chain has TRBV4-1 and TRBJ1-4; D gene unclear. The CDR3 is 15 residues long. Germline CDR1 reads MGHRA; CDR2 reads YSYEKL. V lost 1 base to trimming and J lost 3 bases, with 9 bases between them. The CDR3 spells CASSQVPVANEKLFF. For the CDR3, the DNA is TGCGCCAGCAGCCAAGTCCCCGTGGCTAATGAAAAACTGTTTTTT.

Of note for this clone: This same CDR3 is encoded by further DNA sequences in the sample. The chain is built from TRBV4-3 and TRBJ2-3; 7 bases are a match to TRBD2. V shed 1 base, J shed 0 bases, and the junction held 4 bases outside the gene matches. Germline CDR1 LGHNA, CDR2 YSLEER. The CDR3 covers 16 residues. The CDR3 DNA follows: TGCGCCAGCAGCCAAGCATCTAGCGGAAGCACAGATACGCAGTATTTT. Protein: CASSQASSGSTDTQYF.

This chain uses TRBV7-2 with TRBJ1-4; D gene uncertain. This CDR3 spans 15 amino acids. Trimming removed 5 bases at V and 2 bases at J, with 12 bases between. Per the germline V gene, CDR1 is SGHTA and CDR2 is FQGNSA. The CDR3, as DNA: TGTGCCAGCAGCCCTGGGCTTAGTACTAATGAAAAACTGTTTTTT. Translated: CASSPGLSTNEKLFF.

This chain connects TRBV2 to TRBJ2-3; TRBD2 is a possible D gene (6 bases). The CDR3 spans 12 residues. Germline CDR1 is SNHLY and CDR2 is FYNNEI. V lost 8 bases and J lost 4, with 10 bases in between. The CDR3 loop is CASGDFSDTQYF. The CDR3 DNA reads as TGTGCCAGCGGGGACTTTTCAGATACGCAGTATTTT.

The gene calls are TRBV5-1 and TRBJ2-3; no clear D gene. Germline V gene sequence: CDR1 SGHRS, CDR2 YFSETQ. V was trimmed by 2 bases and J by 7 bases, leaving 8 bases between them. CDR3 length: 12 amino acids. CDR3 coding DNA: TGCGCCAGCAGCTTTGTGGAAAATACGCAGTATTTT. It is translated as CASSFVENTQYF.

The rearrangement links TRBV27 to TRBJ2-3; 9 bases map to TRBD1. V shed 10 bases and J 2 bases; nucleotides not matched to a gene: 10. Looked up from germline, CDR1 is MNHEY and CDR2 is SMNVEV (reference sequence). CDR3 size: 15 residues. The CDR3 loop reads CATGTGFRATDTQYF. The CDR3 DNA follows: TGTGCCACAGGGACAGGGTTTCGGGCCACAGATACGCAGTATTTT.

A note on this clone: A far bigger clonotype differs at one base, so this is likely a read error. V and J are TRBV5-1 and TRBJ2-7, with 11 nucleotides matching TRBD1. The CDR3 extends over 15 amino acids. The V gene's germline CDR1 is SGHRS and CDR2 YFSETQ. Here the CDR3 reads CVSSSSGTGGYEQYF. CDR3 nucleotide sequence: TGCGTCAGCAGCTCCTCCGGGACAGGGGGCTACGAGCAGTACTTC.

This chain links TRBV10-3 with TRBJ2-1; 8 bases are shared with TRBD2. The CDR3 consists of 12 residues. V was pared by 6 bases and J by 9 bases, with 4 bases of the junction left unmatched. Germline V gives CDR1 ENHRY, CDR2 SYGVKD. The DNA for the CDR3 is TGTGCCATCAGGTTGGCGGGGGGTGAGCAGTTCTTC. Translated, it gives CAIRLAGGEQFF.

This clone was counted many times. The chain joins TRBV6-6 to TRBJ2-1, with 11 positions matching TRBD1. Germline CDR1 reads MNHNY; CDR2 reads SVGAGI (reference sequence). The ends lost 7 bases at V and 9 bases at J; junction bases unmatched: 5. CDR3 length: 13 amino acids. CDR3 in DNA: TGTGCCAGCATGGGACAGGGGGGTGGTGAGCAGTTCTTC. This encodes CASMGQGGGEQFF.

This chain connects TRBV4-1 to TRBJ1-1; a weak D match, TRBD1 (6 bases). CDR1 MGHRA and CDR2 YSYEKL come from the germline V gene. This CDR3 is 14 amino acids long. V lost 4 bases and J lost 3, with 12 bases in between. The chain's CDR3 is CASSPGTRDTEAFF. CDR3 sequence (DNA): TGCGCCAGCAGCCCTGGGACAAGGGACACTGAAGCTTTCTTT.

This CDR3 reads CASSLGDRDGGYTF. The CDR3 DNA reads TGCGCCAGCAGCTTGGGCGACAGGGACGGTGGCTACACCTTC. V usage is TRBV5-1 and J usage is TRBJ1-2, with 7 bases lining up with TRBD1. This CDR3 region has 14 residues. The trim removed 0 bases at V and 7 bases at J, leaving 6 bases unmatched. CDR1 and CDR2 from the germline V gene are SGHRS and YFSETQ.

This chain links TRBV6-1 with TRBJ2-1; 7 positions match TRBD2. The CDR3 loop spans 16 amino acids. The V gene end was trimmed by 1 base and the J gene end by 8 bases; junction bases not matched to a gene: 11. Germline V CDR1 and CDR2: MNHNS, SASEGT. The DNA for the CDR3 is TGTGCCAGCAGTGAAGGGCCACTAGCGCGGGGAGATGAGCAGTTCTTC. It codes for CASSEGPLARGDEQFF.

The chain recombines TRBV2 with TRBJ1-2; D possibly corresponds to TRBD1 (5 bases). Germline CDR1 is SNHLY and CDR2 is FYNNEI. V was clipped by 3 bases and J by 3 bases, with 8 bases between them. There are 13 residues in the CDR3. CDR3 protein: CASSELGDYGYTF. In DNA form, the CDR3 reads TGTGCCAGCAGTGAGTTGGGGGACTATGGCTACACCTTC.

CDR3 DNA: TGTGCCAGCAGCCGGAGGAGGGCAGGCCCCCCAGGTGGTCAGCCCCAGCATTTT. Translation: CASSRRRAGPPGGQPQHF. The chain has TRBV5-8 and TRBJ1-5, with D hard to call. V gave up 4 bases and J gave up 6 bases, with 26 bases separating them. The CDR3 sequence is 18 residues long. Germline lookup yields CDR1 SGHTS and CDR2 YDEGEE.

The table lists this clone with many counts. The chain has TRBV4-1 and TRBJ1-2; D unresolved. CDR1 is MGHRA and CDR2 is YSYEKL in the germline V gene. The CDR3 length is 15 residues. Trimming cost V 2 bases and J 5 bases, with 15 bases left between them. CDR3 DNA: TGCGCCAGCAGCCAACCTATACAGAGGACGTATGGCTACACCTTC. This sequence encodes CASSQPIQRTYGYTF.

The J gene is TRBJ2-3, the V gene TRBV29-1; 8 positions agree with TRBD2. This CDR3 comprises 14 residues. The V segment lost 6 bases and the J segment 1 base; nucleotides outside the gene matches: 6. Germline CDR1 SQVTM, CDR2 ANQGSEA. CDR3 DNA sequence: TGCAGCGTCGAAAGCGGGAGACGCACAGATACGCAGTATTTT. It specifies CSVESGRRTDTQYF.

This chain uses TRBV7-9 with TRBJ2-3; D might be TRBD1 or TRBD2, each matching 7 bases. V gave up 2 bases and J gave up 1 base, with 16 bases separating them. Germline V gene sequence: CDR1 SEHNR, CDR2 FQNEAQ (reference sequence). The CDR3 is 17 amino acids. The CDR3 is CASSLYLTGRGTDTQYF. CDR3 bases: TGTGCCAGCAGCTTATATCTGACAGGGAGGGGCACAGATACGCAGTATTTT.